This TCR beta chain was captured by sequencing in a study of T cell responses to AZD1222 COVID-19 vaccine. Across the study: Researchers grouped second doses given at about 4 or about 12 weeks into one pool. Overall study results and limits: Only after the peak T cell response were repertoires sampled. In the spike-specific TCR repertoire, nearly half reportedly target unmutated variant regions.

Repertoires were generated with immunoSEQ multiplex PCR, while TCRdb's copy carries only in-frame clones and drops some. The repertoire holds tens of thousands of clones, with about nine tenths as singletons. Regarding this clone: What it binds is unknown.

The germline CDR1 and CDR2 sequences are SGHAT and FQNNGV. This CDR3 is 15 amino acids long. The V and J ends lost 3 bases and 5 bases respectively, with 16 bases between them. The sample here was peripheral blood, taken on day 0 of AZD1222 vaccination. The chain carries TRBV11-2 and TRBJ2-5, with D possibly matching TRBD2 (6 bases). The sequence was collected from an adult in good health. The CDR3 region is CASSFRRETWETQYF. The CDR3 nucleotides are TGTGCCAGCAGCTTCAGGCGGGAAACGTGGGAGACCCAGTACTTC.